The next 12 T cell receptor beta chains were all read from a single sample in a study of T-cell reconstitution after alpha-beta-depleted transplantation in children. Using unique molecular identifiers, the investigators prepared the TCRbeta library. TCRdb reprocessed the PCR reads via MiXCR and lists one record per CDR3 protein. The sample has a few hundred thousand distinct CDR3 sequences; about a fifth are singletons. The input for sequencing was PBMCs from the stem cell graft donor, taken from the stem cell graft. These receptor sequences come from a human donor who donated a stem cell graft to a child with acute myeloid leukemia.

V and J are TRBV12-3 or TRBV12-4 and TRBJ2-1; 10 positions agree with TRBD1. V gave up 6 bases and J gave up 1 base; unmatched junction bases: 6. The CDR3 is made up of 16 amino acids. The CDR3: CASSSSDRGSYNEQFF. For the CDR3, the DNA is TGTGCCAGCAGCTCCTCGGACAGGGGGTCCTACAATGAGCAGTTCTTC.

The chain is built from TRBV27 and TRBJ1-5; 7 bases are shared with TRBD1. CDR1 is MNHEY, CDR2 SMNVEV, per germline (reference sequence). The V segment lost 3 bases and the J segment 12 bases; nucleotides outside the gene matches: 8. CDR3 length: 13 amino acids. Here the CDR3 DNA reads TGTGCCAGCAGTTTGAGACAGGGCGATCGCCAGCATTTT. Translating gives CASSLRQGDRQHF.

V usage is TRBV6-5 and J usage is TRBJ2-7, with D hard to call. The CDR3 loop spans 14 amino acids. Trimming took 5 bases from V and 7 from J, leaving 18 bases between them. The germline CDR1 and CDR2 sequences are MNHEY and SVGAGI. The DNA of the CDR3 is TGTGCCAGCAGTACCTCGCGGCAGGCTCGGGAGCAGTACTTC. Protein sequence: CASSTSRQAREQYF.

The chain recombines TRBV4-2 with TRBJ2-6; D might be TRBD1 or TRBD2, each matching 6 bases. Germline lookup yields CDR1 LGHNA and CDR2 YNFKEQ. The CDR3 covers 17 residues. Trimming took off 0 bases at V and 2 bases at J, with 11 bases between the two ends. The chain's CDR3 is CASSQDDGGPGANVLTF. The CDR3 bases are TGTGCCAGCAGCCAAGATGATGGGGGGCCTGGGGCCAACGTCCTGACTTTC.

CDR3 amino acids: CASSQEARAGYTF. In DNA, the CDR3 is TGCGCCAGCAGCCAAGAAGCCAGGGCAGGCTACACCTTC. The chain is built from TRBV4-3 and TRBJ1-2; weak D call: TRBD1 (5 bases). Trimming removed 0 bases from V and 8 bases from J, with 10 bases in between. Germline V gene lookup returns CDR1 LGHNA and CDR2 YSLEER. This CDR3 has 13 residues.

V gene TRBV12-3 or TRBV12-4 combines with J gene TRBJ1-5, with 8 positions matching TRBD1. With 3 bases clipped from V and 2 bases from J, the junction kept 21 bases outside the gene matches. This CDR3 has 21 amino acids. CDR3 amino acids: CASSFIRLGTGSFGGNQPQHF. Here the CDR3 DNA reads TGTGCCAGCAGTTTTATACGATTGGGGACAGGTTCATTTGGTGGCAATCAGCCCCAGCATTTT.

The chain has TRBV5-1 and TRBJ2-1; D gene unclear. This CDR3 contains 17 residues. The germline V and J ends were trimmed by 3 bases and 0 bases, with 16 bases remaining between them. The V gene's germline CDR1 is SGHRS and CDR2 YFSETQ. The CDR3 spells CASSSTNIGSSYNEQFF. The CDR3 DNA is TGCGCCAGCAGCTCGACCAACATTGGAAGCTCCTACAATGAGCAGTTCTTC.

This clonotype was counted only a few times. V usage is TRBV5-6 and J usage is TRBJ1-3; D perhaps matches TRBD1 (6 bases). CDR3 length: 14 residues. Germline V gene data show CDR1 as SGHDT and CDR2 as YYEEEE. V shed 0 bases and J shed 3 bases, with 7 bases lying between them. The CDR3: CASSLEGVGNTIYF. In DNA form, the CDR3 reads TGTGCCAGCAGCTTGGAGGGGGTTGGAAACACCATATATTTT.

This clonotype was observed a few times. The chain recombines TRBV27 with TRBJ2-2, with 8 bases fitting TRBD1. CDR3 length equals 14 residues. CDR1 is MNHEY and CDR2 is SMNVEV in the germline V gene (reference sequence). Losses at the gene ends were 7 bases for V and 4 bases for J; bases not matched to a gene: 5. The CDR3 reads CASIAQGVTGELFF. DNA of the CDR3: TGTGCCAGCATTGCACAGGGGGTCACCGGGGAGCTGTTTTTT.

The chain recombines TRBV24-1 with TRBJ2-5; D is possibly TRBD2 (5 bases). The germline V gene encodes CDR1 KGHDR and CDR2 SFDVKD. The CDR3 has 15 residues. The V end lost 3 bases, the J end lost 1 base, and 11 bases lay between the germline ends. The DNA of the CDR3 is TGTGCCACCAGTGATGGAGGCAGTTTCCAAGAGACCCAGTACTTC. Amino acids: CATSDGGSFQETQYF.

The rearrangement links TRBV20-1 to TRBJ2-5, with D perhaps matching TRBD1 (6 bases). V gave up 3 bases and J gave up 5 bases, with 19 bases separating them. CDR1 DFQATT and CDR2 SNEGSKA come from the germline V gene (reference sequence). The CDR3 is 15 amino acids. The CDR3 DNA follows: TGCAGTGCTAGTCCGGGACATGGGGGCGACGAGACCCAGTACTTC. The encoded protein is CSASPGHGGDETQYF.

This clonotype was found many times. The gene calls are TRBV29-1 and TRBJ1-1; D perhaps matches TRBD1 (6 bases). Trimming removed 5 bases from V and 11 bases from J, with 15 bases in between. The CDR3 runs 11 residues. Germline V gene sequence: CDR1 SQVTM, CDR2 ANQGSEA. This CDR3 reads CSVLGGPLAFF. DNA of the CDR3: TGCAGCGTTCTTGGGGGGCCCCTGGCTTTCTTT.